These 15 T cell receptor beta chains came from one sample sequenced in a study of cytomegalovirus exposure and HLA in healthy donors. This PCR relied on a set of 60 Vbeta primers and 13 Jbeta primers. The protocol was immunoSEQ multiplex PCR, while the TCRdb copy is restricted to in-frame clones and leaves out a portion. The sample carries about 85,000 clones, 50% to 80% recorded once. The sequencing input was PBMCs. These receptors were collected from a man aged 30 to 39 in good health and CMV-seronegative.

J is TRBJ1-2 and V is TRBV5-1, with 7 bases that match TRBD1. With V trimmed by 0 bases and J by 0 bases, 8 bases remained unmatched. Germline V gene lookup returns CDR1 SGHRS and CDR2 YFSETQ. CDR3 length: 17 amino acids. The CDR3 region has the DNA TGCGCCAGCAGCTTGGGTTGGACAGGCCTTGCTAACTATGGCTACACCTTC. Translating gives CASSLGWTGLANYGYTF.

In this sample, this clone turned up once. This chain joins TRBV5-1 and TRBJ1-3; 7 positions match TRBD1. V gave up 2 bases and J gave up 0 bases; unmatched junction bases: 5. This CDR3 spans 16 amino acids. The germline V gene encodes CDR1 SGHRS and CDR2 YFSETQ. The CDR3 is CASSFFGQASGNTIYF. Written as DNA, the CDR3 is TGCGCCAGCAGCTTTTTCGGACAGGCCTCTGGAAACACCATATATTTT.

This clone turned up a few times. The chain uses TRBV5-3 and TRBJ1-1; D is undetermined. TRBV5-3 is reported as an ORF; its role is uncertain. The CDR3 covers 16 residues. The V and J ends lost 9 bases and 2 bases respectively, with 23 bases between them. This CDR3 is CAKREDSTPINTEAFF. The CDR3 nucleotides read TGTGCCAAACGGGAGGATTCGACCCCAATAAACACTGAAGCTTTCTTT.

Comment on this clone: One end of the junction is discordant with germline, which a read error may explain. The V gene is TRBV7-7, the J gene TRBJ2-3; possible D gene TRBD1, 6 bases. Germline V CDR1 and CDR2: SSHAT, FNYEAQ (reference sequence). This CDR3 is built from 17 residues. CDR3 amino acids: CASSPSIEDSSTDTQYF. In DNA form, the CDR3 reads TGTGCTAGCAGCCCCTCGATAGAGGACAGCAGCACAGATACGCAGTATTTT.

The V gene is TRBV5-1, the J gene TRBJ1-1; TRBD1 matches 9 bases. Germline values: CDR1 SGHRS, CDR2 YFSETQ. The V segment lost 4 bases and the J segment 4 bases; nucleotides outside the gene matches: 8. The CDR3 has 15 residues. The CDR3 nucleotides are TGCGCCAGCAGCCGTGGCGGGACAGGGATCACTGAAGCTTTCTTT. It codes for CASSRGGTGITEAFF. Using reference TRBV5-1 and TRBJ1-1 for the parts outside the CDR3, the full variable domain is KAGVTQTPRYLIKTRGQQVTLSCSPISGHRSVSWYQQTPGQGLQFLFEYFSETQRNKGNFPGRFSGRQFSNSRSEMNVSTLELGDSALYLCASSRGGTGITEAFFGQGTRLTVV.

Here the CDR3 reads CASSSAGGNSPLHF. The CDR3 DNA follows: TGTGCCAGCAGTTCTGCGGGAGGTAATTCACCCCTCCACTTT. The chain couples TRBV6-6 to TRBJ1-6, with unresolved D. V was cut by 4 bases and J by 6 bases, with 10 bases left in between. The CDR3 runs 14 residues. The germline gives CDR1 MNHNY, CDR2 SVGAGI (reference sequence).

J is TRBJ1-5 and V is TRBV11-1, with D perhaps TRBD1 (5 bases). This CDR3 spans 13 amino acids. Germline assignment: CDR1 SGHAT and CDR2 FQDESV (reference sequence). The V end lost 4 bases, the J end lost 4 bases, and 8 bases lay between the germline ends. The CDR3 protein is CASSSTDNQPQHF. In DNA, the CDR3 is TGTGCCAGCAGCTCGACAGATAATCAGCCCCAGCATTTT.

This clone was counted once. The chain couples TRBV7-9 to TRBJ1-2; 9 bases map to TRBD1. This CDR3 contains 15 residues. V trimming: 11 bases; J trimming: 3 bases; junction bases outside the gene matches: 13. Germline V gives CDR1 SEHNR, CDR2 FQNEAQ (reference sequence). CDR3 sequence reads: CAVGPDRGHYYGYTF. The CDR3 DNA follows: TGTGCCGTGGGGCCGGACAGGGGACACTACTATGGCTACACCTTC.

The chain uses TRBV18 and TRBJ2-7; the D gene is possibly TRBD2 (6 bases). With 2 bases removed from V and 9 bases from J, the gap between germline ends came to 11 bases. Germline V lookup: CDR1 KGHSH, CDR2 LQKENI. The CDR3 length is 12 residues. This chain's CDR3 is CASSPEGGRQYF. DNA for the CDR3: TGTGCCAGCTCACCAGAGGGAGGTAGGCAGTACTTC.

The V and J genes are TRBV11-2 and TRBJ1-2; D perhaps matches TRBD1 (6 bases). This CDR3 is 16 amino acids long. Per germline, CDR1 SGHAT and CDR2 FQNNGV. The ends were cut back, 5 bases at V and 0 bases at J, with 16 bases in the middle. CDR3 protein: CASSNPPGTTNYGYTF. The CDR3 DNA is TGTGCCAGCAGCAACCCCCCCGGGACAACTAACTATGGCTACACCTTC.

This clone was observed a handful of times. The chain has TRBV29-1 and TRBJ2-7, with 8 nucleotides matching TRBD1. V lost 4 bases, J lost 0 bases, and 5 bases stayed unmatched. CDR1 and CDR2 (germline): SQVTM, ANQGSEA. The CDR3 covers 14 residues. CDR3 region: CSVARTGSSYEQYF. CDR3 DNA sequence: TGCAGCGTTGCTAGGACAGGGAGCTCCTACGAGCAGTACTTC.

The rearrangement links TRBV4-3 to TRBJ2-3; D is ambiguous. CDR3 length: 14 residues. Between the trimmed V and J ends, which lost 0 bases and 4 bases, there was a span of 8 bases. Germline CDR1 reads LGHNA; CDR2 reads YSLEER. The CDR3 reads CASSQDSAADTQYF. The CDR3 DNA reads TGCGCCAGCAGCCAAGATTCGGCGGCAGATACGCAGTATTTT.

This clone showed up just a few times. The V call is TRBV7-9, the J call TRBJ2-7; 10 nucleotides align to TRBD1. CDR1 and CDR2 (germline): SEHNR, FQNEAQ (reference sequence). CDR3 length: 15 amino acids. The J segment lost 5 bases and the V segment lost 5 bases, leaving 9 bases of the junction unmatched. The CDR3 DNA is TGTGCCAGCAGCCCCGAGGACAGGGGGTTGGACGAGCAGTACTTC. Its translation is CASSPEDRGLDEQYF.

The chain is built from TRBV7-2 and TRBJ1-2; D is undetermined. The CDR3 loop spans 13 amino acids. Between the trimmed V and J ends, which lost 6 bases and 2 bases, there was a span of 10 bases. CDR1 is SGHTA and CDR2 is FQGNSA in the germline V gene. For the CDR3, the DNA is TGTGCCAGCAGATCTCGCGAAAACTATGGCTACACCTTC. Translating it yields CASRSRENYGYTF.

This chain uses TRBV5-4 with TRBJ2-2; maybe TRBD2 (5 bases). Germline V lookup: CDR1 SGHNT, CDR2 YYREEE (reference sequence). V dropped 3 bases and J dropped 6 bases, with 18 bases sitting between them. The CDR3 is 16 residues long. The DNA for the CDR3 is TGTGCCAGCAGCTCGGCGTTGGGAGTCGGACCCGGGGAGCTGTTTTTT. This encodes CASSSALGVGPGELFF.